What follows describes a single T cell receptor beta chain. Its antigen is not identified. The source of the sample is a study of T cell responses to AZD1222 COVID-19 vaccine. Across the study: Analyses pooled second doses at about 4 or about 12 weeks. Study results and caveats: Targets within unmutated variant regions were reportedly found for nearly half of spike-specific TCRs. A mostly white British donor set with more females was recruited, and clonal diversity was possibly underestimated. Only a handful of AZD1222 recipients were seropositive at baseline.

Clones were read by immunoSEQ multiplex PCR, and TCRdb kept only the in-frame ones, dropping some. Of around 260,000 clones listed, approximately 93% are singletons. The CDR3 spans 15 residues. Losses at the gene ends were 8 bases for V and 2 bases for J; bases not matched to a gene: 11. The V gene's germline CDR1 is MDHEN and CDR2 SYDVKM. The source of this sequence is an adult in good health. The chain couples TRBV28 to TRBJ2-5, with 7 bases lining up with TRBD1. The input for sequencing was peripheral blood, taken on day 0 of AZD1222 vaccination. The CDR3 nucleotides are TGTGCCAGCGGAACCACCGGGACAGCACAAGAGACCCAGTACTTC. It codes for CASGTTGTAQETQYF.